A single sample is the source of the 29 T cell receptor beta chains below, sequenced in a study of cytomegalovirus exposure and HLA in healthy donors. The PCR was carried out with 60 Vbeta primers and 13 Jbeta primers. Measured with immunoSEQ multiplex PCR; TCRdb has only the in-frame clones, and not every one. The sample yields approximately 91,000 clones, roughly 80% seen once. Sequenced: PBMCs. The receptor source for this set is a human donor in good health.

The chain recombines TRBV14 with TRBJ2-5, with unresolved D. The closer fit of TRBJ2-7 to the DNA end suggests the J call may be wrong. Germline V gene lookup returns CDR1 SGHDN and CDR2 FVKESK. This CDR3 contains 13 residues. Here the CDR3 reads CASSQDFLIEQYF. The CDR3 nucleotides are TGTGCCAGCAGCCAAGATTTCCTTATCGAGCAGTACTTC.

V gene TRBV10-1 combines with J gene TRBJ2-1; D perhaps matches TRBD1 (5 bases). Germline V gives CDR1 WNHNN, CDR2 SYGVQD (reference sequence). The CDR3 extends over 22 amino acids. The ends were cut back, 3 bases at V and 13 bases at J, with 43 bases in the middle. The CDR3 coding sequence is TGCGCCAGCAGTGATTGCTCCAACCGGACCCCTACCCCATGTAATTTGGTAGGGGTCCAGTTCTTC. This gives the protein CASSDCSNRTPTPCNLVGVQFF.

The V call is TRBV28, the J call TRBJ1-4, with D tentatively TRBD1 (5 bases). The V and J ends lost 3 bases and 13 bases respectively, with 15 bases between them. The CDR3 is 13 amino acids. CDR1 is MDHEN, CDR2 SYDVKM, per germline. CDR3 amino acids: CASSLGQGRGLFF. The CDR3 DNA sequence: TGTGCCAGCAGTTTGGGCCAGGGAAGGGGACTGTTTTTT.

Only one count was recorded for this clone. The V and J genes are TRBV9 and TRBJ2-5; tentatively, D is TRBD2 (5 bases). The germline V and J ends were trimmed by 0 bases and 11 bases, with 11 bases remaining between them. The length of the CDR3 is 12 residues. From germline, CDR1 is SGDLS and CDR2 YYNGEE. CDR3 region: CASSVGIGEQYF. The CDR3 coding sequence is TGTGCCAGCAGCGTAGGAATCGGGGAGCAGTACTTC. The whole variable domain, remainder taken from reference TRBV9 and TRBJ2-5, is DSGVTQTPKHLITATGQRVTLRCSPRSGDLSVYWYQQSLDQGLQFLIQYYNGEERAKGNILERFSAQQFPDLHSELNLSSLELGDSALYFCASSVGIGEQYFGPGTRLLVL.

The chain joins TRBV4-1 to TRBJ2-2, with a weak D call TRBD1 (5 bases). The CDR3 extends over 18 amino acids. Trimming removed 2 bases from V and 8 bases from J, with 24 bases in between. Looked up from germline, CDR1 is MGHRA and CDR2 is YSYEKL. The CDR3: CASSQSPPDRIGAGELFF. CDR3 DNA sequence: TGCGCCAGCAGCCAATCCCCGCCCGACAGAATTGGAGCGGGGGAGCTGTTTTTT.

This clone was picked up one time. This sequence joins TRBV6-4 and TRBJ2-1, with 10 bases identical to TRBD2. The V gene's germline CDR1 is MRHNA and CDR2 SNTAGT. J gave up 0 bases and V 4 bases, and 6 bases lay outside the gene matches. The CDR3 has 17 residues. The CDR3 is CASSVGTSAFSYNEQFF. The CDR3 bases are TGTGCCAGCAGTGTTGGGACTAGCGCTTTCTCCTACAATGAGCAGTTCTTC.

This chain connects TRBV7-3 to TRBJ2-1; the match to TRBD2 covers 8 bases. The CDR3 is 15 residues long. Germline V gene sequence: CDR1 SGHTA, CDR2 FQGTGA. Germline trimming cut 5 bases from V and 5 bases from J; bases unmatched to any gene: 8. CDR3 coding DNA: TGTGCCAGCAGCGACAGCGGGAGCAGGAACAATGAGCAGTTCTTC. The encoded protein is CASSDSGSRNNEQFF.

The chain employs TRBV7-9 and TRBJ2-1, with D possibly matching TRBD2 (5 bases). Deletions cut 3 bases from V and 6 bases from J, with 12 bases between. CDR1 and CDR2 (germline): SEHNR, FQNEAQ (reference sequence). This CDR3 region has 14 residues. The CDR3 protein is CASSFQITSNEQFF. Written as DNA, the CDR3 is TGTGCCAGCAGCTTCCAAATTACTAGCAATGAGCAGTTCTTC.

A few counts support this clone. The J gene is TRBJ1-1, the V gene TRBV28; the match to TRBD1 covers 10 bases. The CDR3 covers 14 residues. The germline CDR1 and CDR2 sequences are MDHEN and SYDVKM. V trimming: 5 bases; J trimming: 5 bases; junction bases outside the gene matches: 5. CDR3 DNA: TGTGCCAGCAGTCTACGGACAGGGGGAACTGAAGCTTTCTTT. Translating it yields CASSLRTGGTEAFF.

This chain connects TRBV9 to TRBJ1-4, with 9 bases identical to TRBD1. Germline CDR1 is SGDLS and CDR2 is YYNGEE. J was trimmed by 7 bases and V by 4 bases; bases with no gene match: 8. CDR3 length: 15 amino acids. The CDR3 sequence is CASSLGQGLGEKLFF. The CDR3 nucleotides are TGTGCCAGCAGCCTGGGACAGGGCCTAGGTGAAAAACTGTTTTTT.

J is TRBJ2-5 and V is TRBV30; D is possibly TRBD1 (6 bases). CDR1 GTSNPN and CDR2 SVGIG come from the germline V gene (reference sequence). This CDR3 is built from 13 residues. Between the trimmed V and J ends, which lost 2 bases and 0 bases, there was a span of 7 bases. CDR3 coding DNA: TGTGCCTGGAGTAGGGGGTACCAAGAGACCCAGTACTTC. This sequence encodes CAWSRGYQETQYF. Full variable domain (outside the CDR3, taken from reference TRBV30 and TRBJ2-5): SQTIHQWPATLVQPVGSPLSLECTVEGTSNPNLYWYRQAAGRGLQLLFYSVGIGQISSEVPQNLSASRPQDRQFILSSKKLLLSDSGFYLCAWSRGYQETQYFGPGTRLLVL.

The rearrangement uses TRBV5-4 and TRBJ2-5; D gene unclear. There are 14 residues in the CDR3. CDR1 and CDR2 (germline): SGHNT, YYREEE (reference sequence). V dropped 2 bases and J dropped 4 bases, with 12 bases sitting between them. CDR3 loop: CASSFHRVGETQYF. The CDR3 nucleotides are TGTGCCAGCAGCTTCCATCGGGTGGGAGAGACCCAGTACTTC.

The sample holds one count of this clone. This chain uses TRBV30 with TRBJ2-5; a weak D match, TRBD1 (6 bases). CDR1 is GTSNPN, CDR2 SVGIG, per germline (reference sequence). Trimming removed 4 bases at V and 4 bases at J, with 13 bases between. CDR3 length: 13 amino acids. CDR3 nucleotides: TGTGCCTGGACCTCCACAGGGCTAGAGACCCAGTACTTC. Translated, it gives CAWTSTGLETQYF. Supplemented by reference TRBV30 and TRBJ2-5, the full variable domain reads SQTIHQWPATLVQPVGSPLSLECTVEGTSNPNLYWYRQAAGRGLQLLFYSVGIGQISSEVPQNLSASRPQDRQFILSSKKLLLSDSGFYLCAWTSTGLETQYFGPGTRLLVL.

The rearrangement uses TRBV7-9 and TRBJ2-1; a weak D match, TRBD2 (5 bases). The V end was cut by 3 bases, the J end by 3 bases, with 12 bases between. The germline CDR1 and CDR2 sequences are SEHNR and FQNEAQ (reference sequence). This CDR3 region has 15 residues. The CDR3 loop is CASSFERKVYNEQFF. Written as DNA, the CDR3 is TGTGCCAGCAGCTTTGAGCGGAAAGTCTACAATGAGCAGTTCTTC.

The J gene is TRBJ2-1, the V gene TRBV5-1; 11 bases align to TRBD2. This CDR3 spans 15 amino acids. V lost 3 bases to trimming and J lost 4 bases; unmatched junction nucleotides: 3. Germline V CDR1 and CDR2: SGHRS, YFSETQ. The DNA of the CDR3 is TGCGCCAGCAGCTCTAGCGGGGGGATATACAATGAGCAGTTCTTC. The encoded protein is CASSSSGGIYNEQFF.

The CDR3 DNA reads TGTGCCAGCAGTGAGGGAACCGGGACTAGCCTAAATGAGCAGTTCTTC. This translates into CASSEGTGTSLNEQFF. This chain uses TRBV2 with TRBJ2-1; 9 bases are a match to TRBD2. The germline V gene has CDR1 SNHLY and CDR2 FYNNEI. This CDR3 region has 16 residues. V trimming: 3 bases; J trimming: 7 bases; junction bases outside the gene matches: 10.

The chain combines TRBV5-1 with TRBJ2-3, with TRBD2 as a possible D gene (5 bases). Deletions cut 4 bases from V and 1 base from J, with 16 bases between. Germline lookup yields CDR1 SGHRS and CDR2 YFSETQ. This CDR3 is 16 amino acids long. CDR3 coding DNA: TGCGCCAGCAGCCCCCTGTCGGGGATTGGCACAGATACGCAGTATTTT. Protein sequence: CASSPLSGIGTDTQYF.

The chain has TRBV7-9 and TRBJ2-3; 7 nucleotides agree with TRBD2. V shed 5 bases and J 5 bases; nucleotides not matched to a gene: 10. CDR3 size: 15 residues. CDR1 and CDR2 from the germline V gene are SEHNR and FQNEAQ (reference sequence). The CDR3, as DNA: TGTGCCAGCAGCCCTTTGGGAGGGCCTAAAGATACGCAGTATTTT. Translating it yields CASSPLGGPKDTQYF. Drawing the rest from reference TRBV7-9 and TRBJ2-3, the complete variable domain is DTGVSQNPRHKITKRGQNVTFRCDPISEHNRLYWYRQTLGQGPEFLTYFQNEAQLEKSRLLSDRFSAERPKGSFSTLEIQRTEQGDSAMYLCASSPLGGPKDTQYFGPGTRLTVL.

J is TRBJ1-1 and V is TRBV7-6; D unclear. Germline CDR1 is SGHVS and CDR2 is FNYEAQ. The germline V and J ends were trimmed by 5 bases and 5 bases, with 12 bases remaining between them. CDR3 length equals 13 residues. CDR3 sequence reads: CASSHTEWTEAFF. For the CDR3, the DNA is TGTGCCAGCAGCCACACAGAGTGGACTGAAGCTTTCTTT.

The rearrangement links TRBV10-2 to TRBJ2-1; TRBD1 matches at 8 bases. The junction had 3 bases not matched to a gene; V was cut back by 2 bases and J by 9 bases. Germline CDR1 and CDR2: WSHSY and SAAADI. The CDR3 has 13 amino acids. The CDR3 loop reads CASSELGQGEQFF. The CDR3 bases are TGCGCCAGCAGTGAGCTTGGACAGGGTGAGCAGTTCTTC.

The chain combines TRBV7-9 with TRBJ2-7; D is unresolved. Trimming shortened V by 5 bases and J by 6 bases, and 11 bases separated the two germline ends. CDR3 size: 12 residues. Germline lookup yields CDR1 SEHNR and CDR2 FQNEAQ (reference sequence). The CDR3 bases are TGTGCCAGCAGCCACTTAGTAGTCGAGCAGTACTTC. Its translation is CASSHLVVEQYF. Using reference TRBV7-9 and TRBJ2-7 for the parts outside the CDR3, the full variable domain is DTGVSQNPRHKITKRGQNVTFRCDPISEHNRLYWYRQTLGQGPEFLTYFQNEAQLEKSRLLSDRFSAERPKGSFSTLEIQRTEQGDSAMYLCASSHLVVEQYFGPGTRLTVT.

The chain recombines TRBV7-8 with TRBJ1-6, with D uncertain. The CDR3 consists of 18 residues. The V end lost 4 bases, the J end lost 0 bases, and 16 bases lay between the germline ends. Germline CDR1 and CDR2: SGHVS and FQNEAQ. The CDR3 sequence is CASSWSGGGSSYNSPLHF. CDR3 nucleotide sequence: TGTGCCAGCAGCTGGAGTGGCGGAGGGAGCTCCTATAATTCACCCCTCCACTTT.

The J gene is TRBJ2-1, the V gene TRBV29-1; 7 bases map to TRBD1. Trimming at V came to 2 bases and at J to 9 bases, leaving 10 bases not matched to a gene. The germline V gene has CDR1 SQVTM and CDR2 ANQGSEA. The CDR3 is 14 residues long. This CDR3 reads CSVENPDRVGEQFF. CDR3 nucleotides: TGCAGCGTTGAAAACCCCGACAGGGTCGGTGAGCAGTTCTTC.

The chain recombines TRBV6-1 with TRBJ2-2, with TRBD2 matching 7 bases. V lost 4 bases and J lost 0; bases outside the gene matches: 11. The CDR3 runs 18 residues. Germline V CDR1 and CDR2: MNHNS, SASEGT. In DNA form, the CDR3 reads TGTGCCAGCAGTGCATTGTATCCTAGCGGAACGAACACCGGGGAGCTGTTTTTT. This translates into CASSALYPSGTNTGELFF.

This clone was found a few times. The V gene is TRBV11-3, the J gene TRBJ2-2; D is possibly TRBD2 (6 bases). Trimming stripped 5 bases from V and 4 bases from J, with 11 bases between. The V gene's germline CDR1 is SGHNT and CDR2 YENEEA. The CDR3 extends over 14 amino acids. The CDR3 DNA follows: TGTGCCAGCAGCGCGGGAAGTGGCACCGGGGAGCTGTTTTTT. This gives the protein CASSAGSGTGELFF.

The rearrangement links TRBV14 to TRBJ2-4, with TRBD2 matching 9 bases. Germline V gene lookup returns CDR1 SGHDN and CDR2 FVKESK. V gave up 4 bases and J gave up 8 bases; unmatched junction bases: 9. The CDR3 length is 15 residues. The CDR3 spells CASSLGTSRVDIQYF. The CDR3 DNA is TGTGCCAGCAGCCTCGGGACTAGCAGGGTTGACATTCAGTACTTC.

This clone has just one count. This chain joins TRBV7-3 and TRBJ2-2; D remains unclear. Trimming stripped 1 base from V and 1 base from J, with 4 bases between. The CDR3 spans 14 residues. The germline V gene encodes CDR1 SGHTA and CDR2 FQGTGA. CDR3 nucleotides: TGTGCCAGCAGCTTAAGGCAGAACACCGGGGAGCTGTTTTTT. It specifies CASSLRQNTGELFF.

The V and J genes are TRBV27 and TRBJ1-1; the match to TRBD1 covers 8 bases. There are 16 residues in the CDR3. V shed 4 bases, J shed 0 bases, and the junction held 7 bases outside the gene matches. Per the germline V gene, CDR1 is MNHEY and CDR2 is SMNVEV (reference sequence). The CDR3 spells CASSSDRGDMNTEAFF. CDR3 nucleotide sequence: TGTGCCAGCAGTTCCGACAGGGGAGACATGAACACTGAAGCTTTCTTT.

V and J are TRBV5-1 and TRBJ2-2; 9 bases fit TRBD2. J lost 6 bases, V lost 0 bases, and 9 bases had no gene match. In germline, CDR1 is SGHRS, CDR2 YFSETQ. The CDR3 consists of 17 residues. CDR3 in DNA: TGCGCCAGCAGCTTGGCCCTAGCGGGGCCGCGGGCCGGGGAGCTGTTTTTT. Translation: CASSLALAGPRAGELFF.